The 4 T cell receptor beta chains below were found in one sample sequenced in a study of regulatory T cells in long-lasting Graves disease. HTBI primers from iRepertoire and Arm-PCR of CDR3 regions yielded the TCR beta libraries. TCRdb re-derived calls from the multiplex PCR reads in MiXCR, one entry per CDR3 protein. The data show roughly 430,000 distinct CDR3 sequences, roughly 23% seen once. Specified time point: persistent/refractory GD, antithyroid drugs over 5 years with positive TRAb. PBMC-derived RNA was used for the TCR library. This specimen was peripheral blood mononuclear cells (PBMCs), taken when the disease was refractory, from a patient treated with antithyroid drugs. These receptors were taken from a female donor with Graves disease.

The chain links TRBV20-1 to TRBJ2-1; no clear D. V lost 0 bases and J lost 8, with 5 bases in between. Germline CDR1 DFQATT, CDR2 SNEGSKA (reference sequence). CDR3 size: 11 residues. The DNA of the CDR3 is TGCAGTGCTAGAGAAAGCTATGAGCAGTTCTTC. Translation gives CSARESYEQFF.

The chain employs TRBV3-1 and TRBJ2-7; the match to TRBD2 covers 8 bases. Germline V gene data show CDR1 as LGHDT and CDR2 as YNNKEL (reference sequence). V shed 4 bases and J 4 bases; nucleotides not matched to a gene: 9. The CDR3 sequence is 15 residues long. This CDR3 is CASSPYTGGPYEQYF. The CDR3 nucleotides are TGTGCCAGCAGCCCCTATACGGGAGGGCCGTACGAGCAGTACTTC.

This clonotype was observed many times. The CDR3 loop reads CAISTGTGKETQYF. CDR3 sequence (DNA): TGTGCCATCAGTACCGGGACAGGGAAAGAGACCCAGTACTTC. The chain uses TRBV10-3 and TRBJ2-5; 9 nucleotides line up with TRBD1. With V trimmed by 5 bases and J by 3 bases, 4 bases remained unmatched. Germline CDR1 and CDR2: ENHRY and SYGVKD. The CDR3 runs 14 residues.

The gene calls are TRBV30 and TRBJ1-1; D uncertain. Germline CDR1 and CDR2: GTSNPN and SVGIG (reference sequence). V lost 2 bases, J lost 6 bases, and 10 bases lay in between. This CDR3 is 12 amino acids long. In DNA form, the CDR3 reads TGTGCCTGGAGTATCCCGTTAGCTGAAGCTTTCTTT. The encoded protein is CAWSIPLAEAFF. Looking up the rest from reference TRBV30 and TRBJ1-1 gives the full variable domain: SQTIHQWPATLVQPVGSPLSLECTVEGTSNPNLYWYRQAAGRGLQLLFYSVGIGQISSEVPQNLSASRPQDRQFILSSKKLLLSDSGFYLCAWSIPLAEAFFGQGTRLTVV.